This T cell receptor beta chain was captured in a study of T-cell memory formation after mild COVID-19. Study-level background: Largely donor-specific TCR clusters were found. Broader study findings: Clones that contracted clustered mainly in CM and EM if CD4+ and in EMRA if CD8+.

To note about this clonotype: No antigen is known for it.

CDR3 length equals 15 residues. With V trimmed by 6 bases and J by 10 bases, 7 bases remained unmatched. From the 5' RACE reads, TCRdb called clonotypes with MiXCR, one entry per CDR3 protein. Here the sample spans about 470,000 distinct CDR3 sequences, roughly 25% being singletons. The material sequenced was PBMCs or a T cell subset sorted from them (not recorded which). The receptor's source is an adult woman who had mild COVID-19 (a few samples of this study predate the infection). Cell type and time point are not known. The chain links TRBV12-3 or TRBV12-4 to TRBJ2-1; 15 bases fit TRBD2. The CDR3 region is CASSGLAGGAGEQFF. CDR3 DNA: TGTGCCAGCAGCGGACTAGCGGGAGGGGCAGGAGAGCAGTTCTTC.